The source of this T cell receptor beta chain is a study of blood T cell repertoires in COVID-19. On the study more broadly: Acute and convalescent COVID-19 samples came from the United States, Italy and Spain.

Germline assignment: CDR1 SNHLY and CDR2 FYNNEI. Trimming took 2 bases from V and 4 from J, leaving 18 bases between them. The CDR3 runs 17 residues. Cohort placement rested on clinical history that participants reported themselves. Produced via immunoSEQ multiplex PCR; TCRdb's table is partial and in-frame only. The sample consists of 200,000 to 250,000 clones, about 85% of them appearing once. The sample consisted of PBMCs or T cells enriched from blood (not recorded which). This clonotype originated in a man in his forties or fifties who had recovered from COVID-19. The rearrangement links TRBV2 to TRBJ1-5, with D perhaps TRBD1 (5 bases). The CDR3 bases are TGTGCCAGCAGTGAATATCTGCCCCTCGGGGGTAATCAGCCCCAGCATTTT. Translating gives CASSEYLPLGGNQPQHF.